The source of this T cell receptor beta chain is a study of blood T cells in healthy people across ages. Combining a sample-barcoded 5' primer with a J-beta primer mix, a second PCR ran for roughly 7 to 12 cycles. A single record per CDR3 protein comes from TCRdb applying MiXCR to the 5' RACE reads. The sample contains some 780,000 distinct CDR3 sequences, 56% of which appear only once. This TCR came from a man aged 35-49 years in good health. The sequenced sample consisted of blood.

This chain's CDR3 is CASRRLGLAGGGPYNEQYF. The DNA for the CDR3 is TGTGCCAGCAGGCGACTCGGACTAGCGGGAGGAGGTCCCTACAATGAGCAGTACTTC. The chain couples TRBV6-2 or TRBV6-3 to TRBJ2-7; TRBD2 agrees at 14 bases. The germline gives CDR1 MNHEY, CDR2 SVGEGT. The CDR3 has 19 amino acids. The V segment lost 6 bases and the J segment 7 bases; nucleotides outside the gene matches: 20.